The 6 T cell receptor beta chains reported below all come from one sample, sequenced in a study of T cell responses to AZD1222 COVID-19 vaccine. Produced via immunoSEQ multiplex PCR; TCRdb's table is partial and in-frame only. The profile shows some 130,000 clones, approximately 86% of them singletons. Sequenced material: peripheral blood, taken 28 days after the second AZD1222 dose. The source of these receptors is an adult who received the AZD1222 COVID-19 vaccine.

This CDR3 is CASSSKDTYYGYTF. DNA of the CDR3: TGTGCCAGCAGCTCGAAGGACACCTACTATGGCTACACCTTC. The rearrangement uses TRBV11-3 and TRBJ1-2; D may be TRBD1 (5 bases). In germline, CDR1 is SGHNT, CDR2 YENEEA. The V gene lost 4 bases and the J gene lost 3 bases, with 12 bases spanning the gap. This CDR3 spans 14 amino acids.

The rearrangement joins TRBV28 to TRBJ1-1; D is perhaps TRBD1 (6 bases). V was pared by 3 bases and J by 7 bases, with 18 bases between. The CDR3 covers 15 residues. Looked up from germline, CDR1 is MDHEN and CDR2 is SYDVKM. Here the CDR3 DNA reads TGTGCCAGCAGTTTGACAGGACCGTATGTTTTTGAAGCTTTCTTT. This encodes CASSLTGPYVFEAFF.

In DNA form, the CDR3 reads TGTGCCAGTAGTAACAGGGTGGCAGAAAAACTGTTTTTT. Its protein product is CASSNRVAEKLFF. This chain connects TRBV19 to TRBJ1-4; D is perhaps TRBD1 (6 bases). V was pared by 4 bases and J by 8 bases, with 11 bases between. The CDR3 has 13 residues. The germline CDR1 and CDR2 sequences are LNHDA and SQIVND (reference sequence). Full variable domain (outside the CDR3, taken from reference TRBV19 and TRBJ1-4): DGGITQSPKYLFRKEGQNVTLSCEQNLNHDAMYWYRQDPGQGLRLIYYSQIVNDFQKGDIAEGYSVSREKKESFPLTVTSAQKNPTAFYLCASSNRVAEKLFFGSGTQLSVL.

This rearrangement joins TRBV2 to TRBJ1-1, with unresolved D. Between the trimmed V and J ends, which lost 3 bases and 2 bases, there was a span of 7 bases. In germline, CDR1 is SNHLY, CDR2 FYNNEI. The CDR3 has 13 amino acids. This CDR3 reads CASSEEINTEAFF. CDR3 DNA sequence: TGTGCCAGCAGTGAGGAGATAAACACTGAAGCTTTCTTT. Variable domain in full (rest from reference TRBV2 and TRBJ1-1): EPEVTQTPSHQVTQMGQEVILRCVPISNHLYFYWYRQILGQKVEFLVSFYNNEISEKSEIFDDQFSVERPDGSNFTLKIRSTKLEDSAMYFCASSEEINTEAFFGQGTRLTVV.

A single count supports this clone. The chain combines TRBV7-3 with TRBJ2-3; D ambiguous. Trimming pared 1 base from V and 1 base from J, leaving 12 bases between. The CDR3 has 16 amino acids. Germline values: CDR1 SGHTA, CDR2 FQGTGA. CDR3: CASSLRGAVGTDTQYF. The CDR3 nucleotides read TGTGCCAGCAGCTTAAGGGGTGCGGTCGGCACAGATACGCAGTATTTT.

This clone appeared a single time. The chain recombines TRBV7-2 with TRBJ1-3; D uncertain. Deletions cut 8 bases from V and 0 bases from J, with 14 bases between. Germline V gene lookup returns CDR1 SGHTA and CDR2 FQGNSA. The CDR3 is 15 amino acids. This CDR3 reads CASFTAIGSGNTIYF. The CDR3 DNA sequence: TGTGCCAGCTTTACGGCTATAGGCTCTGGAAACACCATATATTTT.